This entry lists 14 T cell receptor beta chains sequenced from one sample in a study of blood T cell repertoires in COVID-19 (dated by TCRdb to the early 2020s). The library was made by the immunoSEQ multiplex PCR assay. TCRdb carries this immuneACCESS record with in-frame sequences only. Its versions omit some clonotypes, under half of them owing to an unresolved V gene in the studies checked, with the rest unexplained. The sample includes 250,000 to 300,000 clones, with about nine tenths observed a single time. The ten largest clones take up 1.7% of the sample. Sequencing used PBMCs or T cells enriched from blood (not recorded which). The receptors stem from a woman aged 40 to 49 who had recovered from COVID-19.

The chain has TRBV3-1 (or the pseudogene TRBV3-2) and TRBJ2-5, with D perhaps TRBD1 or TRBD2 (5 bases each). This CDR3 is 13 amino acids long. V was clipped by 4 bases and J by 4 bases, with 10 bases between them. Germline-derived CDR1 and CDR2 are LGHDT and YNNKEL (reference sequence). CDR3 DNA sequence: TGTGCCAGCAGCCGAGAGGGGCGAGAGACCCAGTACTTC. Protein sequence: CASSREGRETQYF.

The rearrangement uses TRBV25-1 and TRBJ1-1; 7 bases line up with TRBD1. Germline V gives CDR1 MGHDK, CDR2 SYGVNS. V shed 4 bases and J 8 bases; nucleotides not matched to a gene: 10. The CDR3 runs to 14 residues. The CDR3: CASSGTQGRTEAFF. In nucleotides, the CDR3 is TGTGCCAGCAGTGGAACACAGGGGAGAACGGAAGCTTTCTTT.

Details on this clone: Other DNA sequences within the sample encode an identical CDR3. The chain recombines TRBV6-5 with TRBJ1-5; 9 nucleotides agree with TRBD1. CDR1 MNHEY and CDR2 SVGAGI come from the germline V gene. CDR3 length: 15 amino acids. Losses at the gene ends were 6 bases for V and 0 bases for J; bases not matched to a gene: 3. CDR3 nucleotide sequence: TGTGCCAGCAGCCCGGACAGGGGTAGCAATCAGCCCCAGCATTTT. It encodes CASSPDRGSNQPQHF.

A single count supports this clone. This chain connects TRBV3-1 (or the pseudogene TRBV3-2) to TRBJ2-1; tentative D call: TRBD2 (6 bases). The CDR3 contains 16 residues. Trimming stripped 2 bases from V and 6 bases from J, with 17 bases between. CDR1 is LGHDT, CDR2 YNNKEL, per germline (reference sequence). The CDR3 spells CASSQSGTGISNEQFF. The DNA of the CDR3 is TGTGCCAGCAGCCAATCGGGGACTGGGATTTCCAATGAGCAGTTCTTC.

V usage is TRBV6-1 and J usage is TRBJ1-5; no clear D. CDR1 and CDR2 (germline): MNHNS, SASEGT. V lost 1 base and J 2 bases, leaving 9 bases between the germline ends. The CDR3 length is 15 residues. The CDR3 reads CASSEGAIGNQPQHF. The CDR3 bases are TGTGCCAGCAGTGAAGGGGCAATTGGCAATCAGCCCCAGCATTTT.

V gene TRBV7-3 combines with J gene TRBJ1-1; 10 nucleotides agree with TRBD1. The CDR3 consists of 15 residues. In germline, CDR1 is SGHTA, CDR2 FQGTGA. The V and J ends lost 5 bases and 12 bases, in that order; junction bases with no gene match: 15. The CDR3 reads CASSLSGTGAPKPFF. The CDR3 DNA reads TGTGCCAGCAGCCTTTCCGGGACAGGGGCCCCGAAACCTTTCTTT.

The V call is TRBV3-1 (or the pseudogene TRBV3-2), the J call TRBJ2-5; 9 nucleotides agree with TRBD2. CDR1 and CDR2 from the germline V gene are LGHDT and YNNKEL (reference sequence). V lost 4 bases, J lost 5 bases, and 8 bases stayed unmatched. The CDR3 is 15 residues long. The CDR3 loop is CASSPVAGEPETQYF. The CDR3 DNA reads TGTGCCAGCAGCCCAGTAGCGGGGGAGCCGGAGACCCAGTACTTC.

The V gene is TRBV2, the J gene TRBJ1-1; the match to TRBD1 covers 12 bases. This CDR3 contains 17 residues. Germline assignment: CDR1 SNHLY and CDR2 FYNNEI. Trimming cost V 5 bases and J 6 bases; bases outside gene matches: 13. CDR3 in DNA: TGTGCCAGCAGTCTACCGGATGGGGGACAGGGGGCTCCTGAAGCTTTCTTT. It encodes CASSLPDGGQGAPEAFF.

The V gene is TRBV11-2, the J gene TRBJ1-4, with no clear D. V lost 5 bases, J lost 7 bases, and 29 bases lay in between. Germline V gene sequence: CDR1 SGHAT, CDR2 FQNNGV. The CDR3 runs 19 residues. CDR3 region: CASSATSSGFNALSEKLFF. The DNA of the CDR3 is TGTGCCAGCAGCGCCACGTCTAGTGGGTTTAATGCCCTAAGTGAAAAACTGTTTTTT.

The rearrangement joins TRBV30 to TRBJ1-6; unclear D gene. Germline assignment: CDR1 GTSNPN and CDR2 SVGIG (reference sequence). The CDR3 has 12 residues. The V end was cut by 1 base, the J end by 8 bases, with 6 bases between. The CDR3 DNA follows: TGTGCCTGGAGTGCGGGATATTCACCCCTCCACTTT. Protein sequence: CAWSAGYSPLHF.

The DNA of the CDR3 is TGCGCCAGCAGCCAACAAAAACTAGCGGGGTTCCCAGGGACCCAGTACTTC. It is translated as CASSQQKLAGFPGTQYF. This chain uses TRBV4-1 with TRBJ2-5; 10 bases are shared with TRBD2. Germline V gene sequence: CDR1 MGHRA, CDR2 YSYEKL. Trimming cost V 2 bases and J 7 bases; bases outside gene matches: 13. The length of the CDR3 is 17 residues.

The V and J genes are TRBV5-1 and TRBJ2-7; 7 nucleotides match TRBD1. This CDR3 is built from 14 residues. With V trimmed by 0 bases and J by 5 bases, 5 bases remained unmatched. Germline assignment: CDR1 SGHRS and CDR2 YFSETQ. CDR3 amino acids: CASSLGQGKDEQYF. CDR3 DNA sequence: TGCGCCAGCAGCTTGGGACAGGGTAAAGACGAGCAGTACTTC.

Only a few counts were recorded for this clone. The J gene is TRBJ1-4, the V gene TRBV5-4; perhaps TRBD1 as D (5 bases). Germline V gives CDR1 SGHNT, CDR2 YYREEE (reference sequence). The CDR3 has 14 amino acids. V lost 4 bases and J 8 bases, leaving 15 bases between the germline ends. The CDR3 DNA follows: TGTGCCAGCAGCCAGCCCGGGGGAACGGAAAAACTGTTTTTT. It translates to CASSQPGGTEKLFF.

V and J are TRBV7-9 and TRBJ1-2; D might be TRBD1 (5 bases). CDR1 SEHNR and CDR2 FQNEAQ come from the germline V gene (reference sequence). CDR3 size: 12 residues. V was pared by 1 base and J by 8 bases, with 8 bases between. The CDR3 region has the DNA TGTGCCAGCAGCTTAGTGGCAGGGGGCTACACCTTC. This translates into CASSLVAGGYTF.